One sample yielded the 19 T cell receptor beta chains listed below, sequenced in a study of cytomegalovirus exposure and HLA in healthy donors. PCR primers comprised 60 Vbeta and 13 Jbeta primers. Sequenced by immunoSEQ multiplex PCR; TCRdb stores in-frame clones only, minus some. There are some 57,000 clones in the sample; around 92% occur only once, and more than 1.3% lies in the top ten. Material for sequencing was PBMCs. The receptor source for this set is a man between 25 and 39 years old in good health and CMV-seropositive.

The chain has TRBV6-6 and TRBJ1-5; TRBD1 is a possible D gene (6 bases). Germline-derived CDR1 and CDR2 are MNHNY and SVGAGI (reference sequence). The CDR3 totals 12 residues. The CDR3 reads CSTGGIGQPQHF. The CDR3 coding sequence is TGTTCAACGGGGGGCATCGGTCAGCCCCAGCATTTT.

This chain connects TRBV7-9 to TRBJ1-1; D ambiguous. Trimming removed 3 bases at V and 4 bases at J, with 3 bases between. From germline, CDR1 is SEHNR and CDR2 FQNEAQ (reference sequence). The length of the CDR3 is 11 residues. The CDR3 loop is CASSFVTEAFF. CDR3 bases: TGTGCCAGCAGCTTCGTCACTGAAGCTTTCTTT.

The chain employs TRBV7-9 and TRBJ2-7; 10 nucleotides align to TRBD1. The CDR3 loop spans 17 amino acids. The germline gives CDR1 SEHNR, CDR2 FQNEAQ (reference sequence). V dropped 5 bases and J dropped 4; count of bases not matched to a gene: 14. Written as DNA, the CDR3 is TGTGCCAGCAGCCCTACTCCTTACGGACAGGGGGAATACGAGCAGTACTTC. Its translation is CASSPTPYGQGEYEQYF.

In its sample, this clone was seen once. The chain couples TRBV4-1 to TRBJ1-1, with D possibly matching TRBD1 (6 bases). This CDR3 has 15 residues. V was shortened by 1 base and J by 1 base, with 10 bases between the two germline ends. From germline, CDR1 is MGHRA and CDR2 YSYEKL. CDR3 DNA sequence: TGCGCCAGCAGCCAAGCCGGACAGACGAACACTGAAGCTTTCTTT. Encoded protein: CASSQAGQTNTEAFF.

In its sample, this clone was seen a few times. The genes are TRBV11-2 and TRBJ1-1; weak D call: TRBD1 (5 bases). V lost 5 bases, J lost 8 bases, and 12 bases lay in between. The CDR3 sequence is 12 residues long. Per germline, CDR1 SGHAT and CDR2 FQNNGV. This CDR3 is CASSPEAGEAFF. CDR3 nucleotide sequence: TGTGCCAGCAGCCCAGAGGCAGGGGAAGCTTTCTTT.

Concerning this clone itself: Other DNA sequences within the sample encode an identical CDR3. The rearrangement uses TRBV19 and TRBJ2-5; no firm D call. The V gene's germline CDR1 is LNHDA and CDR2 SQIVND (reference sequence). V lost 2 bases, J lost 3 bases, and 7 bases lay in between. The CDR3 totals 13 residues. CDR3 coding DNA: TGTGCCAGTAGTATAACGTCGGAAGAGACCCAGTACTTC. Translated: CASSITSEETQYF.

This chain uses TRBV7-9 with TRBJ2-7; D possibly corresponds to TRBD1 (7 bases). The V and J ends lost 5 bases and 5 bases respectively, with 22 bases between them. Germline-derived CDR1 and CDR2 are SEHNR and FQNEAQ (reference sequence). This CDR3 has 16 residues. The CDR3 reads CASSPTSTGRFNEQYF. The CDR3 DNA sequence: TGTGCCAGCAGCCCTACTTCGACAGGGAGGTTCAACGAGCAGTACTTC.

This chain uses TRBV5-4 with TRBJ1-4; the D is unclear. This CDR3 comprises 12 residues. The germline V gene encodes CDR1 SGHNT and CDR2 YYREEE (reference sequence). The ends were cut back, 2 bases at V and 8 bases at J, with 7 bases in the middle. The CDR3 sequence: CASSLGDEKLFF. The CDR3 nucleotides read TGTGCCAGCAGCTTAGGAGACGAAAAACTGTTTTTT. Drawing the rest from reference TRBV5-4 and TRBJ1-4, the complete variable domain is ETGVTQSPTHLIKTRGQQVTLRCSSQSGHNTVSWYQQALGQGPQFIFQYYREEENGRGNFPPRFSGLQFPNYSSELNVNALELDDSALYLCASSLGDEKLFFGSGTQLSVL.

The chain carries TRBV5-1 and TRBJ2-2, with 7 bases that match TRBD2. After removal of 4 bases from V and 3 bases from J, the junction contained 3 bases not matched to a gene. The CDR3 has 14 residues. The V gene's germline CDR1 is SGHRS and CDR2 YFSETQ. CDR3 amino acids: CASSPLADTGELFF. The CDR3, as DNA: TGCGCCAGCAGCCCCCTAGCGGACACCGGGGAGCTGTTTTTT.

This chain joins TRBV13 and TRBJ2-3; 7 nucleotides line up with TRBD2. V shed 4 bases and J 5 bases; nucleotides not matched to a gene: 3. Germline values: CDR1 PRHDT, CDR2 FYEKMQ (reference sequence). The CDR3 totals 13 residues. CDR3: CASSWEGGDTQYF. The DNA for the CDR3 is TGTGCCAGCAGCTGGGAGGGAGGAGATACGCAGTATTTT.

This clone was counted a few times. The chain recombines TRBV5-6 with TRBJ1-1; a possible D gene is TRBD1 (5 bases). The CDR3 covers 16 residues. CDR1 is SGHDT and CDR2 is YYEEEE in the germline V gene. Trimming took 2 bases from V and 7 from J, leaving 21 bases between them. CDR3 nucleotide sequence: TGTGCCAGCAGCTTCGTATGGAGGGATAGGGGCAGTGAAGCTTTCTTT. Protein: CASSFVWRDRGSEAFF.

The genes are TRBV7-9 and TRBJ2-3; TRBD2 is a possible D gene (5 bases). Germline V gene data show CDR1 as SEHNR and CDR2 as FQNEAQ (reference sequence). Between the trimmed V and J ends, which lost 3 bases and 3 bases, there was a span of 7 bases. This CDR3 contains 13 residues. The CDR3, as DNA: TGTGCCAGCAGCTTGAGCGGAACAGATACGCAGTATTTT. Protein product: CASSLSGTDTQYF.

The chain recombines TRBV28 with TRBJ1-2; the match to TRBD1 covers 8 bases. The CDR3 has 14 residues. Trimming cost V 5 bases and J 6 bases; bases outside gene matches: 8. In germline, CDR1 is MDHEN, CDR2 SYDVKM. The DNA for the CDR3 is TGTGCCAGCAGTGCCCTAGCAGGGGGCAATGGCTACACCTTC. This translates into CASSALAGGNGYTF.

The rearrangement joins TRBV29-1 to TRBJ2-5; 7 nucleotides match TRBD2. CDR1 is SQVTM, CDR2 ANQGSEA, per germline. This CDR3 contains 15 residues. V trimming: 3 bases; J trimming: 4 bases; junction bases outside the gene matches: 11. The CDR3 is CSVDKREGLLETQYF. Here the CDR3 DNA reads TGCAGCGTTGATAAGCGGGAAGGCCTTCTAGAGACCCAGTACTTC.

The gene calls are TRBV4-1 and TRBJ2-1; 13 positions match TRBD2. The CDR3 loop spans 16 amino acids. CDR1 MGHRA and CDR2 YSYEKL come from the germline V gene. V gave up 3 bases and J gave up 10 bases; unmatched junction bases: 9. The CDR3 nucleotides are TGCGCCAGCAGCCAGGACACTAGCGGGAGGGCCAGGGAGCAGTTCTTC. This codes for CASSQDTSGRAREQFF.

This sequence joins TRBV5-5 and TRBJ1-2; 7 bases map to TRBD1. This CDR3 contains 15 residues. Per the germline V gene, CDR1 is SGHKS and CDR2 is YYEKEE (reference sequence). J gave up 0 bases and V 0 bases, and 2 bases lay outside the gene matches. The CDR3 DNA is TGTGCCAGCAGCTTGGCCGGGACAGCTAACTATGGCTACACCTTC. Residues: CASSLAGTANYGYTF.

The CDR3 DNA is TGTGCCAGTAGTCCCCTCCCCCCCGAGCAGTACTTC. Translated: CASSPLPPEQYF. The V and J genes are TRBV19 and TRBJ2-7; D not resolved. The CDR3 spans 12 residues. V shed 5 bases and J shed 6 bases, with 11 bases lying between them. CDR1 is LNHDA, CDR2 SQIVND, per germline (reference sequence).

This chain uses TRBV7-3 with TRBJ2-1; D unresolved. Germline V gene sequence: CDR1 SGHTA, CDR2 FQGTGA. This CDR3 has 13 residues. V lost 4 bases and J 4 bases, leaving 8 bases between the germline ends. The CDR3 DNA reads TGTGCCAGCAGCTACTCTCTATACAATGAGCAGTTCTTC. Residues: CASSYSLYNEQFF.

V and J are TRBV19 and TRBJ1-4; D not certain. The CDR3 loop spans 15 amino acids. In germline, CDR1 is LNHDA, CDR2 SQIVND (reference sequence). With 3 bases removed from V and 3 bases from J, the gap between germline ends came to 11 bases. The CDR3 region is CASSIMRAANEKLFF. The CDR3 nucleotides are TGTGCCAGTAGTATCATGAGGGCCGCTAATGAAAAACTGTTTTTT.